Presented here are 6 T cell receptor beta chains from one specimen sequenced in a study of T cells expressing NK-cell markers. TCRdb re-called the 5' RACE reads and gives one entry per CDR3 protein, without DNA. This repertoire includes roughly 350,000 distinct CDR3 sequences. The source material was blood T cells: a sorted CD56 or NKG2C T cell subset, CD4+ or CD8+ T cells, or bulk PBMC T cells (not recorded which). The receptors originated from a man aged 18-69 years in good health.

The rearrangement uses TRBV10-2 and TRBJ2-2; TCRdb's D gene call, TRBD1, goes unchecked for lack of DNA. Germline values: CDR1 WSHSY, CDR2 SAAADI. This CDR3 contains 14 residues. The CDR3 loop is CASSHVGGIGELFF.

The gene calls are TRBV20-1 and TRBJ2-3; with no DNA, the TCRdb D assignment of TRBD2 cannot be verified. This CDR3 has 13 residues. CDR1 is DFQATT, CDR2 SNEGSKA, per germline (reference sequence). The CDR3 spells CRPFKEGTDTQYF.

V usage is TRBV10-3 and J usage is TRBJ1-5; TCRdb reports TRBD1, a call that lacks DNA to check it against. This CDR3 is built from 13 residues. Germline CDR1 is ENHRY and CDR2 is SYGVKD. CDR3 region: CAISRDTYQPQHF.

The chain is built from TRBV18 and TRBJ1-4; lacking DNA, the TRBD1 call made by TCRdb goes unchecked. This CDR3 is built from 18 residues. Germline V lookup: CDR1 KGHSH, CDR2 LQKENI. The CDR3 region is CASSSKNPRGESNEKLFF.

CDR3 loop: CASSLKDLPGEAFF. The chain carries TRBV7-9 and TRBJ1-1. This CDR3 is built from 14 residues. The V gene's germline CDR1 is SEHNR and CDR2 FQNEAQ (reference sequence).

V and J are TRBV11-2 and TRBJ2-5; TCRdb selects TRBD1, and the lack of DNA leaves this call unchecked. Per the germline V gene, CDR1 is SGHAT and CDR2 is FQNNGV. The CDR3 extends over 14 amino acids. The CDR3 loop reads CASTPDRDQETQYF.